This TCR beta chain was identified in a study of blood T cells in healthy people across ages. There are a few counts of this clonotype. A second PCR of 7 to 11 cycles used a sample-barcoded 5' primer and a J-beta primer mix. TCRdb used MiXCR to reprocess the 5' RACE reads, holding one entry per CDR3 protein. The sample carries hundreds of thousands of distinct CDR3 sequences, roughly 21% recorded once. Sequenced sample: blood. This TCR was sampled from a man in his 70s in good health.

CDR3 amino acids: CSARDPWTGDLETQYF. DNA of the CDR3: TGCAGTGCTAGAGACCCCTGGACAGGGGATTTAGAGACCCAGTACTTC. The chain couples TRBV20-1 to TRBJ2-5; 9 bases align to TRBD1. This CDR3 is built from 16 residues. Looked up from germline, CDR1 is DFQATT and CDR2 is SNEGSKA (reference sequence). The V segment lost 0 bases and the J segment 4 bases; nucleotides outside the gene matches: 9.